Listed below are T cell receptor beta chains from one sample, sequenced in a study of T-cell reconstitution after alpha-beta-depleted transplantation in children. TCRdb passed the PCR reads through MiXCR, listing each CDR3 protein once. The sample contains 330,000 or so distinct CDR3 sequences, about 9.5% of which appear only once. This specimen consisted of PBMCs, obtained before TCRalphabeta/CD19-depleted stem cell transplant. These receptor sequences come from a boy younger than two with acute myeloid leukemia, due to receive a stem cell transplant. The CDR3 runs from the conserved cysteine through the conserved F or W. The D gene is left open where the match is weak. Clone size is stated in some rows and not others, as once, few, many or a class when expanded.

j_gene | d_gene | v_gene | abundance | CDR3nt | CDR3aa
TRBJ2-1 | TRBD2 | TRBV29-1 | - | TGCAGCGTTGAATTAGCGGGTTACAACAATGAGCAGTTCTTC | CSVELAGYNNEQFF
TRBJ1-2 | TRBD1 | TRBV12-3/TRBV12-4 | many | TGTGCCAGCAGTTTCGTTGCCAATTCCGGGACAGGTTATGGCTACACCTTC | CASSFVANSGTGYGYTF
TRBJ2-5 | - | TRBV5-5 | many | TGTGCCAGCAGCTTTACCCGGGACACCCAAGAGACCCAGTACTTC | CASSFTRDTQETQYF
TRBJ1-5 | TRBD1 | TRBV6-1 | many | TGTGCCAGCAGTGAGCCGGGACAGGGGTTTAATCAGCCCCAGCATTTT | CASSEPGQGFNQPQHF
TRBJ2-1 | - | TRBV5-1 | many | TGCGCCAGCAGCTTGGCGGGGGCGGACTACAATGAGCAGTTCTTC | CASSLAGADYNEQFF
TRBJ2-5 | TRBD2 | TRBV28 | few | TGTGCCAGCAGAACGGGACTAAACAGGGAGACCCAGTACTTC | CASRTGLNRETQYF
TRBJ2-7 | - | TRBV7-6 | many | TGTGCCAGCAGCTTAGTTCCCCATCTGGGGTACGAGCAGTACTTC | CASSLVPHLGYEQYF
TRBJ2-5 | TRBD2 | TRBV7-7 | - | TGTGCCAGCAGCCCGTTACTAGCGGGAGGGGAGACCCAGTACTTC | CASSPLLAGGETQYF
TRBJ2-7 | - | TRBV10-3 | many | TGTGCCATCAGTGAGCCCCAGAGCTCCTACGAGCAGTACTTC | CAISEPQSSYEQYF
TRBJ2-7 | TRBD1 | TRBV12-3/TRBV12-4 | many | TGTGCCAGCAGTTTGGGGGACAGCCTATCATACGAGCAGTACTTC | CASSLGDSLSYEQYF
TRBJ2-1 | - | TRBV20-1 | many | TGCAGTGCTAGAGATCAGGGCGGAGCGTCCTACAATGAGCAGTTCTTC | CSARDQGGASYNEQFF
TRBJ1-4 | TRBD1 | TRBV5-5 | few | TGTGCCAGCAGCTTGGGGGAGGGACAGGAAAAACTGTTTTTT | CASSLGEGQEKLFF
TRBJ1-1 | TRBD1 | TRBV10-1 | - | TGCGCCAGCAGCCGACAGGGAAAAGCTTTCTTT | CASSRQGKAFF
TRBJ2-7 | - | TRBV4-2 | - | TGTGCCAGCAGCATGATAGACAGTCCCCTGAACTACCAGCAGTACTTC | CASSMIDSPLNYQQYF
TRBJ1-1 | - | TRBV5-1 | many | TGCGCCAGCAGCTTGCGGGATTTAAACACTGAAGCTTTCTTT | CASSLRDLNTEAFF
TRBJ2-4 | TRBD1 | TRBV6-1 | - | TGTGCCAGCAGTGATCGGGACAGATGGGGCCACAAGGACATTCAGTACTTC | CASSDRDRWGHKDIQYF
TRBJ2-5 | - | TRBV7-6 | - | TGTGCCAGCAGCTTAGAGCGGAGGGAGACCCAGTACTTC | CASSLERRETQYF
TRBJ2-7 | - | TRBV29-1 | many | TGCAGCGTTGAAGCGAAGGGATACGAGCAGTACTTC | CSVEAKGYEQYF
TRBJ2-7 | - | TRBV27 | many | TGTGCCAGCAGCCTAACCCGGGACATATCCTACGAGCAGTACTTC | CASSLTRDISYEQYF
TRBJ2-7 | - | TRBV3-2 | many | TGTGCCAGCAGCCGGCCACCTCTAGCGGGGAGCTCCTACGAGCAGTACTTC | CASSRPPLAGSSYEQYF
TRBJ1-1 | - | TRBV7-6 | few | TGTGCCAGCAGCGTCCGGACGGGCAGCTCAGTGAACACTGAAGCTTTCTTT | CASSVRTGSSVNTEAFF
TRBJ1-4 | - | TRBV4-1 | many | TGCGCCAGCAGCCAGGGACTGAATGAAAAACTGTTTTTT | CASSQGLNEKLFF
TRBJ2-1 | - | TRBV30 | few | TGTGCCTGGAGACCGACAGCCTACAATGAGCAGTTCTTC | CAWRPTAYNEQFF
TRBJ2-3 | TRBD2 | TRBV7-2 | few | TGTGCCAGCAGCTCTAGCGGGGGAACTAGCACAGATACGCAGTATTTT | CASSSSGGTSTDTQYF
TRBJ1-1 | - | TRBV5-1 | - | TGCGCCAGCAGCTTGTCGGCGAGTTTGGGACCCGGGGCTTTCTTT | CASSLSASLGPGAFF
TRBJ2-4 | - | TRBV11-3 | many | TGTGCCAGCAGCTTGGGAAACATTCAGTACTTC | CASSLGNIQYF
TRBJ2-7 | - | TRBV12-3/TRBV12-4 | many | TGTGCCAGCAGTTTTCCCGGCCACCCCTACGAGCAGTACTTC | CASSFPGHPYEQYF
TRBJ1-1 | - | TRBV6-5 | few | TGTGCCAGCAGTTACTCGAAAGGAGCTGAAGCTTTCTTT | CASSYSKGAEAFF
TRBJ2-5 | TRBD2 | TRBV5-1 | many | TGCGCCAGCAGCTTGGCGACTAGCGGGCGGACTAAAGAGACCCAGTACTTC | CASSLATSGRTKETQYF
TRBJ2-6 | - | TRBV11-3 | - | TGTGCCAGCAGCTTAGGTCGTGGGCCAGGGGCCAACGTCCTGACTTTC | CASSLGRGPGANVLTF
TRBJ2-1 | TRBD2 | TRBV5-5 | many | TGTGCCAGCAGCTTCAGCGGGAGCGATGAGCAGTTCTTC | CASSFSGSDEQFF
TRBJ2-5 | TRBD2 | TRBV5-1 | many | TGCGCCAGCGCAAGCGGGGCCCAAGAGACCCAGTACTTC | CASASGAQETQYF
TRBJ2-7 | TRBD1 | TRBV5-4 | - | TGTGCCAGCAGCAAGCGGACAGGGAAAATGTACGAGCAGTACTTC | CASSKRTGKMYEQYF
TRBJ2-1 | - | TRBV4-3 | many | TGCGCCAGCAGCCCCTTTTGGGGGCCTACCTACAATGAGCAGTTCTTC | CASSPFWGPTYNEQFF
TRBJ1-5 | - | TRBV6-5 | many | TGTGCCAGCAGTTACTCATGGGGAGTCGATCAGCCCCAGCATTTT | CASSYSWGVDQPQHF
TRBJ1-1 | TRBD1 | TRBV5-1 | many | TGCGCCAGCAGCGTTGACAGGGCCCGGGCTTTCTTT | CASSVDRARAFF
TRBJ1-4 | - | TRBV11-1 | many | TGTGCCAGCAGCTTAGTGGGACGGCCGCTTGCAACTAATGAAAAACTGTTTTTT | CASSLVGRPLATNEKLFF
TRBJ2-7 | TRBD2 | TRBV9 | many | TGTGCCAGCAGCGTAAAACTAGCGGACTACGAGCAGTACTTC | CASSVKLADYEQYF
TRBJ1-5 | - | TRBV15 | many | TGTGCCACCAGCAGAGATGGGGCCGGTTATAGCAATCAGCCCCAGCATTTT | CATSRDGAGYSNQPQHF
TRBJ2-5 | - | TRBV20-1 | many | TGCAGTGCTAGTCGGGCGGAGACCCAGTACTTC | CSASRAETQYF
TRBJ2-1 | - | TRBV4-3 | many | TGCGCCAGCAGCCAAGATGAGGGGGGTCACGAGCAGTTCTTC | CASSQDEGGHEQFF
TRBJ2-7 | - | TRBV29-1 | few | TGCAGCGTTGTAGGTACCTACGAGCAGTACTTC | CSVVGTYEQYF
TRBJ2-1 | - | TRBV5-5 | many | TGTGCCAGCAGCTCCTTCGCGGTCTCCTACAATGAGCAGTTCTTC | CASSSFAVSYNEQFF
TRBJ2-7 | - | TRBV28 | many | TGTGCCAGCAGTTGCCGAAGTTGTGGGGTTAGGTACGAGCAGTACTTC | CASSCRSCGVRYEQYF
TRBJ2-7 | - | TRBV27 | many | TGTGCCAGCAGTTTCTCGAGGGGCGAGCAGTACTTC | CASSFSRGEQYF
TRBJ2-2 | - | TRBV29-1 | many | TGCAGCGTTGACACGGGGCCCACCGGGGAGCTGTTTTTT | CSVDTGPTGELFF
TRBJ2-7 | TRBD2 | TRBV24-1 | many | TGTGCCACCAGTGACGGGGGGGCCTACGAGCAGTACTTC | CATSDGGAYEQYF
TRBJ2-3 | TRBD1 | TRBV5-1 | many | TGCGCCAGCAGCTTGGCCCCACAGGGGACAGATACGCAGTATTTT | CASSLAPQGTDTQYF
TRBJ2-5 | TRBD2 | TRBV28 | - | TGTGCCAGCAAACGGGGGGACCAAGAGACCCAGTACTTC | CASKRGDQETQYF
TRBJ2-7 | - | TRBV20-1 | many | TGCAGTGCTAGCGTGATGGACCCCTCCTACGAGCAGTACTTC | CSASVMDPSYEQYF
TRBJ2-2 | - | TRBV12-3/TRBV12-4 | many | TGTGCCAGCAGTTTCGGCAGGCGCGCCGGGGAGCTGTTTTTT | CASSFGRRAGELFF
TRBJ1-2 | TRBD1 | TRBV29-1 | many | TGCAGCGTTGAAGATGAGAAGACAGGGAACTATGGCTACACCTTC | CSVEDEKTGNYGYTF
TRBJ1-2 | - | TRBV25-1 | few | TGTGCCAGCAGTGAACAGAGGGGGAAAAATGGCTACACCTTC | CASSEQRGKNGYTF
TRBJ1-3 | - | TRBV18 | - | TGTGCCAGCTCACCACTCCCCACGACGTCGACAGCTTACTCTGGAAACACCATATATTTT | CASSPLPTTSTAYSGNTIYF
TRBJ2-7 | TRBD2 | TRBV20-1 | many | TGCAGTGCTATCCGTAGCGGGAGGTACGAGCAGTACTTC | CSAIRSGRYEQYF